Each of the 21 T cell receptor beta chains below was sequenced from the same sample in a study of spatial heterogeneity in lung cancer (dated 2019 in TCRdb). Broader findings and caveats from the paper: The number of expanded intratumoral alpha and beta TCRs correlated with the tumor nonsynonymous mutation count.

Receptor libraries were prepared by 5' RACE. Sequenced on a NextSeq 500. TCRdb reprocessed the public reads (quality trimming at Q25 with fastp, clone calling with MiXCR) and kept in-frame beta chains. Rows matching on CDR3 protein sequence are summarized as one entry with the most common DNA and genes. For this sample there are roughly 17,000 distinct CDR3 sequences; roughly 7.1% appear just once. The leading ten clones occupy roughly a fifth of the sample. Their cognate antigens are unknown. The time point label, read with the paper, signifies: sample taken at primary tumor resection. This specimen was lung tumor tissue, taken at surgery. Receptor source: a female donor with early-stage non-small cell lung cancer.

This clonotype was found many times. This beta chain lies outside the target of a library built for alpha chains; its clone size means little. This chain links TRBV7-2 with TRBJ1-5; D perhaps matches TRBD1 (6 bases). The V end lost 5 bases, the J end lost 1 base, and 12 bases lay between the germline ends. CDR3 length: 15 residues. The germline CDR1 and CDR2 sequences are SGHTA and FQGNSA. The CDR3 DNA sequence: TGTGCCAGCAGCCCAAAGGGGGGGAGCAATCAGCCCCAGCATTTT. Its translation: CASSPKGGSNQPQHF.

About this clonotype itself: This beta chain came through as a stray read in a library set up for alpha chains, and its size says little. The rearrangement joins TRBV3-1 to TRBJ1-2, with D unresolved. The CDR3 runs 11 residues. Germline CDR1 LGHDT, CDR2 YNNKEL (reference sequence). V was trimmed by 1 base and J by 6 bases, leaving 3 bases between them. The CDR3 loop is CASSQVNGYTF. CDR3 coding DNA: TGTGCCAGCAGCCAAGTAAATGGCTACACCTTC.

This clonotype was detected ten times or more. The size of this beta chain means little, since it is a stray read in a library made for alpha chains. CDR3 region: CASSGTGAGNTEAFF. DNA for the CDR3: TGTGCCAGCAGCGGGACAGGGGCAGGGAACACTGAAGCTTTCTTT. The chain joins TRBV27 to TRBJ1-1, with 10 bases fitting TRBD1. The germline CDR1 and CDR2 sequences are MNHEY and SMNVEV (reference sequence). The trim removed 6 bases at V and 1 base at J, leaving 5 bases unmatched. The CDR3 runs to 15 residues.

This clonotype is classed as medium-sized. Little can be read into the size of this beta chain, an off-target read in a library designed for alpha chains. The chain couples TRBV12-3 or TRBV12-4 to TRBJ1-1; D is unclear. The CDR3 totals 14 residues. With 7 bases removed from V and 0 bases from J, the gap between germline ends came to 12 bases. In DNA, the CDR3 is TGTGCCAGCACCCGCAAGGAACTGAACACTGAAGCTTTCTTT. Translation: CASTRKELNTEAFF.

Remarks on this clonotype: Found in a library prepared for alpha chains, this beta chain is an off-target read, and its abundance has little meaning. The chain employs TRBV20-1 and TRBJ2-1, with 12 nucleotides matching TRBD2. Trimming at V came to 1 base and at J to 7 bases, leaving 2 bases not matched to a gene. Germline V gene sequence: CDR1 DFQATT, CDR2 SNEGSKA (reference sequence). The CDR3 covers 14 residues. CDR3 nucleotides: TGCAGTGCTAGAGCTAGCGGGGGGGTTAATGAGCAGTTCTTC. Protein sequence: CSARASGGVNEQFF.

About this clonotype itself: For a library built for alpha chains, this beta chain is a stray read; little rests on its size. The chain uses TRBV10-3 and TRBJ1-5; D possibly corresponds to TRBD1 (6 bases). CDR1 and CDR2 from the germline V gene are ENHRY and SYGVKD. The CDR3 is made up of 13 amino acids. The V gene lost 4 bases and the J gene lost 2 bases, with 6 bases spanning the gap. The CDR3 sequence: CAISGQGNQPQHF. In nucleotides, the CDR3 is TGTGCCATCAGTGGACAGGGCAATCAGCCCCAGCATTTT.

In its sample, this clonotype is medium-sized. Since the library was made to target alpha chains, this beta chain is a stray read and its abundance is not meaningful. The chain joins TRBV3-1 to TRBJ2-1, with D unresolved. Germline-derived CDR1 and CDR2 are LGHDT and YNNKEL (reference sequence). This CDR3 spans 12 amino acids. Trimming cost V 5 bases and J 8 bases, with 10 bases left between them. CDR3 coding DNA: TGTGCCAGCAGCTCCTTAGTCGATGAGCAGTTCTTC. Translation gives CASSSLVDEQFF.

This clonotype was counted only a few times. The library was prepared for alpha chains; this beta chain is a stray read, so its frequency means little. The chain is built from TRBV10-3 and TRBJ2-3; 7 positions agree with TRBD2. This CDR3 is built from 17 residues. With 8 bases clipped from V and 0 bases from J, the junction kept 14 bases outside the gene matches. Germline V gene lookup returns CDR1 ENHRY and CDR2 SYGVKD. CDR3 protein: CAIGPPPSGYSTDTQYF. As DNA, the CDR3 is TGTGCCATCGGTCCTCCCCCTAGCGGCTATAGCACAGATACGCAGTATTTT.

As to this clonotype: This beta chain is a stray sequence in a library constructed for alpha chains; its clone size is not meaningful. V usage is TRBV7-2 and J usage is TRBJ2-5; 11 bases match TRBD2. Germline V gene sequence: CDR1 SGHTA, CDR2 FQGNSA. The CDR3 runs to 16 residues. J was trimmed by 1 base and V by 5 bases; bases with no gene match: 6. The CDR3 region is CASSLSTSGGQETQYF. The CDR3 nucleotides read TGTGCCAGCAGCCTATCCACTAGCGGGGGCCAAGAGACCCAGTACTTC.

This clonotype was counted many times. Within a library made for alpha chains, this beta chain is off target, and its count is uninformative. The chain recombines TRBV6-2 or TRBV6-3 with TRBJ1-2; a weak D match, TRBD1 (6 bases). This CDR3 is built from 11 residues. The germline CDR1 and CDR2 sequences are MNHEY and SVGEGT. V was clipped by 8 bases and J by 5 bases, with 9 bases between them. CDR3 amino acids: CASEQGYGYTF. CDR3 nucleotides: TGTGCCAGCGAACAGGGTTATGGCTACACCTTC.

This clonotype was counted many times. This beta chain is an unintended read in a library built for alpha chains; its size means little. The genes are TRBV10-2 and TRBJ2-1; no definite D call. Deletions cut 0 bases from V and 2 bases from J, with 11 bases between. Germline CDR1 and CDR2: WSHSY and SAAADI. The CDR3 totals 16 residues. The CDR3 DNA follows: TGCGCCAGCAGTGAGTCGACCTACGGAACCTACAATGAGCAGTTCTTC. Residues: CASSESTYGTYNEQFF.

This clonotype has ten or more counts. Because the library targeted alpha chains, this beta chain is an off-target read whose size means little. The genes are TRBV6-4 and TRBJ1-2, with D hard to call. Trimming stripped 0 bases from V and 8 bases from J, with 13 bases between. Germline loops: CDR1 MRHNA, CDR2 SNTAGT. This CDR3 contains 14 residues. CDR3 loop: CASSDSRGPKGYTF. CDR3 sequence (DNA): TGTGCCAGCAGTGACTCGAGAGGGCCCAAAGGCTACACCTTC.

This clonotype occurred many times. This beta chain appears as a stray read in a library generated for alpha chains; its size is not informative. The chain uses TRBV18 and TRBJ1-6; maybe TRBD1 (5 bases). The germline V and J ends were trimmed by 5 bases and 6 bases, with 14 bases remaining between them. This CDR3 spans 15 amino acids. Looked up from germline, CDR1 is KGHSH and CDR2 is LQKENI. CDR3 sequence (DNA): TGTGCCAGCTCAACCACCGGGACCCCTAATTCACCCCTCCACTTT. Its translation is CASSTTGTPNSPLHF.

Judged by abundance, this clonotype is medium-sized. Little can be read into the size of this beta chain, an off-target read in a library designed for alpha chains. The chain has TRBV28 and TRBJ1-2; D ambiguous. CDR1 MDHEN and CDR2 SYDVKM come from the germline V gene. The V and J ends lost 3 bases and 4 bases respectively, with 6 bases between them. The CDR3 consists of 12 residues. The CDR3 bases are TGTGCCAGCAGTTTGCCGCTCTATGGCTACACCTTC. Amino acid sequence: CASSLPLYGYTF.

This clonotype was detected many times. This beta chain is an off-target read within a library intended for alpha chains, so its frequency means little. V is TRBV6-1 and J is TRBJ1-1; D is perhaps TRBD1 (6 bases). The CDR3 is made up of 13 amino acids. V was trimmed by 9 bases and J by 4 bases, leaving 15 bases between them. Germline V gives CDR1 MNHNS, CDR2 SASEGT. This CDR3 reads CASDKKGGTEAFF. CDR3 DNA sequence: TGTGCCAGTGATAAAAAGGGGGGCACTGAAGCTTTCTTT.

There are many counts of this clonotype. Because this beta chain is a stray read in a library intended to capture alpha chains, its abundance should not be given much weight. The chain has TRBV28 and TRBJ1-4; D is possibly TRBD1 (5 bases). Germline loops: CDR1 MDHEN, CDR2 SYDVKM. Deletions cut 8 bases from V and 9 bases from J, with 13 bases between. This CDR3 is 12 amino acids long. CDR3 in amino acids: CASQGLGQKLFF. The CDR3 coding sequence is TGTGCCAGCCAGGGACTCGGGCAAAAACTGTTTTTT. The full variable domain, completed using reference TRBV28 and TRBJ1-4, is DVKVTQSSRYLVKRTGEKVFLECVQDMDHENMFWYRQDPGLGLRLIYFSYDVKMKEKGDIPEGYSVSREKKERFSLILESASTNQTSMYLCASQGLGQKLFFGSGTQLSVL.

This clonotype showed up many times. Since it is a stray read in a library aimed at alpha chains, this beta chain has a size that is not meaningful. J is TRBJ1-6 and V is TRBV11-2, with TRBD1 as a possible D gene (5 bases). The CDR3 consists of 16 residues. Per germline, CDR1 SGHAT and CDR2 FQNNGV. The V end was cut by 5 bases, the J end by 9 bases, with 20 bases between. Here the CDR3 DNA reads TGTGCCAGCAGCGAGTATGACGGGACCTTGGGTTCACCCCTCCACTTT. It codes for CASSEYDGTLGSPLHF.

This clonotype was counted between two and nine times. Because this beta chain is a stray read in a library intended to capture alpha chains, its abundance should not be given much weight. J is TRBJ1-2 and V is TRBV12-3 or TRBV12-4; D perhaps matches TRBD1 (6 bases). Trimming shortened V by 7 bases and J by 4 bases, and 16 bases separated the two germline ends. The CDR3 sequence is 14 residues long. The CDR3 loop reads CASIRGGGSYGYTF. The CDR3 DNA reads TGTGCCAGCATCCGCGGGGGGGGCAGCTATGGCTACACCTTC.

This clonotype was found many times. As an off-target read in a library built for alpha chains, this beta chain has a frequency of little significance. V usage is TRBV27 and J usage is TRBJ2-3; 12 nucleotides agree with TRBD2. Trimming removed 7 bases from V and 4 bases from J; junction bases left unmatched: 15. This CDR3 has 18 amino acids. CDR1 and CDR2 from the germline V gene are MNHEY and SMNVEV (reference sequence). The DNA for the CDR3 is TGTGCCAGCACCCATGGAACTAGCGGGGGGTTTATTCCAGATACGCAGTATTTT. Its translation: CASTHGTSGGFIPDTQYF.

There are many counts of this clonotype. This beta chain represents an off-target read in a library built for alpha chains; its size is of limited meaning. J is TRBJ2-7 and V is TRBV19, with 10 bases matching TRBD2. The CDR3 consists of 15 residues. Trimming cost V 1 base and J 5 bases; bases outside gene matches: 5. Germline V CDR1 and CDR2: LNHDA, SQIVND (reference sequence). The CDR3: CASSIAGTSAHEQYF. The DNA for the CDR3 is TGTGCCAGTAGTATAGCTGGGACTAGCGCCCACGAGCAGTACTTC.

This clonotype was counted at least ten times. A library made for alpha chains picked up this beta chain off target, so its size means little. The gene calls are TRBV6-2 or TRBV6-3 and TRBJ2-1; D is undetermined. Germline V gene lookup returns CDR1 MNHEY and CDR2 SVGEGT. This CDR3 is 13 amino acids long. V was trimmed by 8 bases and J by 0 bases, leaving 8 bases between them. The CDR3, as DNA: TGTGCCAGCGGCCCTTACTCCTACAATGAGCAGTTCTTC. Protein product: CASGPYSYNEQFF.